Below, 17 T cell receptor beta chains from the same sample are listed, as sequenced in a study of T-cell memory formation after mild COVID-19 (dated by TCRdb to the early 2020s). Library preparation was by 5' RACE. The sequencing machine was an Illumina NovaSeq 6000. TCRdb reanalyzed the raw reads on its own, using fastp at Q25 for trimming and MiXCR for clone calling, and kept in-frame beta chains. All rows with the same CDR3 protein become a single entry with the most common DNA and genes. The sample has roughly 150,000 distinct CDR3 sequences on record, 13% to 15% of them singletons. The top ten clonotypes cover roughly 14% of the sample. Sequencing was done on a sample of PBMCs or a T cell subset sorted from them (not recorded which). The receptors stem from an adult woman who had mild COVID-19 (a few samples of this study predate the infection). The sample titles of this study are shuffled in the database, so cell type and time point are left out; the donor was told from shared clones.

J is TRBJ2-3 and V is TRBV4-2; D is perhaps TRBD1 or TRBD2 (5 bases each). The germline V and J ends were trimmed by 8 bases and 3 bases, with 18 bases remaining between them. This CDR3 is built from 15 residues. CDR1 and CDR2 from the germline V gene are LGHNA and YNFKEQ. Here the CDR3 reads CASAGDPGGTDTQYF. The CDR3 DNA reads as TGTGCCAGCGCTGGGGACCCGGGTGGGACAGATACGCAGTATTTT.

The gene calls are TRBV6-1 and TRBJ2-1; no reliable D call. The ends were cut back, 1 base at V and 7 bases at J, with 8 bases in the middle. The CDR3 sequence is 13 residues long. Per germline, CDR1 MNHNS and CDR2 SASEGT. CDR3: CASSEVARNEQFF. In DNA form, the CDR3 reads TGTGCCAGCAGTGAAGTGGCGAGGAATGAGCAGTTCTTC.

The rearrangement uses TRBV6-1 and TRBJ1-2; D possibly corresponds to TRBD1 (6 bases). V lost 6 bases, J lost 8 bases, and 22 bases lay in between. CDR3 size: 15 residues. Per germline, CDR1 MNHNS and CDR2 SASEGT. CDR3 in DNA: TGTGCCAGCAGGCCCACTCTACGGACAGACGGAGGCTACACCTTC. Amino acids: CASRPTLRTDGGYTF.

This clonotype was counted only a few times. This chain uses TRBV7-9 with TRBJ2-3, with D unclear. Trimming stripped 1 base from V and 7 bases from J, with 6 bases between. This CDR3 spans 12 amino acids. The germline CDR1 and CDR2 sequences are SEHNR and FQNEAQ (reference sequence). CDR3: CASSLVGNTQYF. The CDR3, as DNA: TGTGCCAGCAGCTTAGTAGGTAATACGCAGTATTTT.

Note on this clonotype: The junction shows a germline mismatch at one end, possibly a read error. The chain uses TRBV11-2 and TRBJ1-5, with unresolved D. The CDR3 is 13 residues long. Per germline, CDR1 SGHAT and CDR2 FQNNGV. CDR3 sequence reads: CAISLDMGQPQHF. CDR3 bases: TGTGCCATCAGCTTAGATATGGGTCAGCCCCAGCATTTT.

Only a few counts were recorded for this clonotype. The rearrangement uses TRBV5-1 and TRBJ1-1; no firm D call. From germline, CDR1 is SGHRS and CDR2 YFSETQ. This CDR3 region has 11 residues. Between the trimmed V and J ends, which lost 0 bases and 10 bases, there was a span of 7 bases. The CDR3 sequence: CASSLDGLAFF. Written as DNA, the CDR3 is TGCGCCAGCAGCTTGGATGGGTTAGCTTTCTTT.

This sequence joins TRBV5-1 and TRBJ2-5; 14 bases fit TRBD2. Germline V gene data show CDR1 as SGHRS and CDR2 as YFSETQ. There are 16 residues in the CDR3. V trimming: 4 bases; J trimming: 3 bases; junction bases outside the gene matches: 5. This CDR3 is CASSIGLAGGEETQYF. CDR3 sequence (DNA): TGCGCCAGCAGCATCGGACTAGCGGGGGGAGAAGAGACCCAGTACTTC.

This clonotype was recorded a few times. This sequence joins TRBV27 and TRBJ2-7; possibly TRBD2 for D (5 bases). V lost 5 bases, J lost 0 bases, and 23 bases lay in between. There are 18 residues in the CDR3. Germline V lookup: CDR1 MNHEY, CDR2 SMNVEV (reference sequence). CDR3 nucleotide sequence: TGTGCCAGCAGTAATAGACTCCTTCCGGACTCGAGCTCCTACGAGCAGTACTTC. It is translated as CASSNRLLPDSSSYEQYF.

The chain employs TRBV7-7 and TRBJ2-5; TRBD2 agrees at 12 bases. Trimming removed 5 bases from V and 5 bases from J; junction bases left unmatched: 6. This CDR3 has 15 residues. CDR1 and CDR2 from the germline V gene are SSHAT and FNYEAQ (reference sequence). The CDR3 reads CASSQTSGGGETQYF. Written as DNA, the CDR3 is TGTGCCAGCAGCCAGACTAGCGGGGGTGGGGAGACCCAGTACTTC.

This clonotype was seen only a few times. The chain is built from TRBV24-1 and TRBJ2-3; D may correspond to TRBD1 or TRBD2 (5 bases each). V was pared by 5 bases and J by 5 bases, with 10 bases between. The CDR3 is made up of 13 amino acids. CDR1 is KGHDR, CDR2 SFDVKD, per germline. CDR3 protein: CATSGDVGDTQYF. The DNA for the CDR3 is TGTGCCACCAGTGGGGACGTTGGAGATACGCAGTATTTT.

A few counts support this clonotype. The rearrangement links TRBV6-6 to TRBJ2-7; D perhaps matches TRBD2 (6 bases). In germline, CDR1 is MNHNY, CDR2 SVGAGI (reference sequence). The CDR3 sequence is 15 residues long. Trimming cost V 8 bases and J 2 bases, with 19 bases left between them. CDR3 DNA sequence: TGTGCCAGCTGGGATTCCGGGAGCGCAGCCTACGAGCAGTACTTC. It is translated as CASWDSGSAAYEQYF.

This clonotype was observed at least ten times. The CDR3 loop is CASSFSGRSNEQFF. In DNA, the CDR3 is TGTGCCAGCAGTTTTAGCGGGAGGAGTAATGAGCAGTTCTTC. J is TRBJ2-1 and V is TRBV12-3 or TRBV12-4; 10 bases match TRBD2. The CDR3 spans 14 residues. Trimming removed 3 bases from V and 7 bases from J; junction bases left unmatched: 3.

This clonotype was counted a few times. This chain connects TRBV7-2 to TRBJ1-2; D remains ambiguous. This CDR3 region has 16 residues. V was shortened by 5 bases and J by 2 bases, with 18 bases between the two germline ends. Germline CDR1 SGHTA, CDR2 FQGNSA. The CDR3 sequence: CASSPDAGSPNYGYTF. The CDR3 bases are TGTGCCAGCAGCCCGGACGCTGGATCCCCAAACTATGGCTACACCTTC.

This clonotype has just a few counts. Here the CDR3 reads CSLETYHNEQFF. CDR3 DNA sequence: TGCAGCTTAGAAACTTACCACAATGAGCAGTTCTTC. This rearrangement joins TRBV29-1 to TRBJ2-1, with D uncertain. Germline V gene sequence: CDR1 SQVTM, CDR2 ANQGSEA. Trimming left V 8 bases short and J 5 bases short, with 13 bases between. CDR3 length: 12 amino acids.

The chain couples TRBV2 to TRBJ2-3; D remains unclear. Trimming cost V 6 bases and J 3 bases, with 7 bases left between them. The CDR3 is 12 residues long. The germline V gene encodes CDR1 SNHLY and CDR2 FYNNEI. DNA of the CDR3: TGTGCCAGCAGGTCGCTTACAGATACGCAGTATTTT. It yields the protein CASRSLTDTQYF. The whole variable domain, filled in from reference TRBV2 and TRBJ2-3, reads EPEVTQTPSHQVTQMGQEVILRCVPISNHLYFYWYRQILGQKVEFLVSFYNNEISEKSEIFDDQFSVERPDGSNFTLKIRSTKLEDSAMYFCASRSLTDTQYFGPGTRLTVL.

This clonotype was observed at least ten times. The CDR3 protein is CASRSDNDETQYF. The DNA for the CDR3 is TGCGCCAGCAGATCGGACAATGATGAGACCCAGTACTTC. V is TRBV5-1 and J is TRBJ2-5; D might be TRBD1 (5 bases). The CDR3 runs 13 residues. Trimming shortened V by 5 bases and J by 5 bases, and 13 bases separated the two germline ends. Germline CDR1 reads SGHRS; CDR2 reads YFSETQ.

The CDR3 DNA reads TGTGCCAGCAGCTTCCCAACGCGGTCCTCCTACGAGCAGTACTTC. Residues: CASSFPTRSSYEQYF. The chain couples TRBV5-4 to TRBJ2-7; D not certain. The CDR3 loop spans 15 amino acids. CDR1 and CDR2 from the germline V gene are SGHNT and YYREEE (reference sequence). Trimming took off 2 bases at V and 0 bases at J, with 12 bases between the two ends.